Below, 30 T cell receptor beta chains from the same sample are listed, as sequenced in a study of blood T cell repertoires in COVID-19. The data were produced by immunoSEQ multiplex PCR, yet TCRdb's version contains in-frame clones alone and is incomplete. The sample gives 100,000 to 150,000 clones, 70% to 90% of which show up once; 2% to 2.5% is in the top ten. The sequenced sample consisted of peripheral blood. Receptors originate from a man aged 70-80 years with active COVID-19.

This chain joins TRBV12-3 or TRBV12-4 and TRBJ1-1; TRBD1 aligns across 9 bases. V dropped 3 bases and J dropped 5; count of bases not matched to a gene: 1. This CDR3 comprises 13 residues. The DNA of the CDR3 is TGTGCCAGCAGTTTGGGACAGGGTACTGAAGCTTTCTTT. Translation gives CASSLGQGTEAFF.

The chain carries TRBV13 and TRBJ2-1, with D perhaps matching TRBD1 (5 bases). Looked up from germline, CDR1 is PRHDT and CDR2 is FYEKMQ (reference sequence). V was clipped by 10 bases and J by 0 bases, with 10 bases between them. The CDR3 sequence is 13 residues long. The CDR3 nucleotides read TGTGCCACTAAGGGGAACTCCTACAATGAGCAGTTCTTC. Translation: CATKGNSYNEQFF.

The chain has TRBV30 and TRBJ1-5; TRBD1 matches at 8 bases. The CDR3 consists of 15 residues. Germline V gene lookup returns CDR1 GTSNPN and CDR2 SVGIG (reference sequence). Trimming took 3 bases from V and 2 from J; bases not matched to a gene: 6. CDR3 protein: CAWSGDRGGNQPQHF. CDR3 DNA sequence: TGTGCCTGGAGCGGAGACAGGGGAGGCAATCAGCCCCAGCATTTT.

Written as DNA, the CDR3 is TGTGCCAGCAGAGGGACAGTGCTGGATGGCTACACCTTC. Translated, it gives CASRGTVLDGYTF. This chain connects TRBV6-5 to TRBJ1-2; 7 bases fit TRBD1. Germline values: CDR1 MNHEY, CDR2 SVGAGI. CDR3 size: 13 residues. Germline trimming cut 6 bases from V and 6 bases from J; bases unmatched to any gene: 7.

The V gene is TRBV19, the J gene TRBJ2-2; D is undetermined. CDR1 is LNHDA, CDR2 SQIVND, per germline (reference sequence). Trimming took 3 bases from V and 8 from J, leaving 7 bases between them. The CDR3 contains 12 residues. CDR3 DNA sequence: TGTGCCAGTAGTATCCTCAGTGGGGAGCTGTTTTTT. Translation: CASSILSGELFF.

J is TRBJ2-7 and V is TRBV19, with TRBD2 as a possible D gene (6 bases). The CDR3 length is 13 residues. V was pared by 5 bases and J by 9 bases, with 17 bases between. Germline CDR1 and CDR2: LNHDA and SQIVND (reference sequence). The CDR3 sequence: CASSGPGAQAQYF. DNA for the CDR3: TGTGCCAGTAGTGGCCCGGGAGCTCAGGCGCAGTACTTC.

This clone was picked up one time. The CDR3 region is CASSPPSGAGNTIYF. The CDR3 region has the DNA TGTGCCAGCTCACCACCTTCGGGGGCTGGAAACACCATATATTTT. The chain joins TRBV18 to TRBJ1-3, with D perhaps TRBD1 (5 bases). Germline V lookup: CDR1 KGHSH, CDR2 LQKENI. Trimming removed 0 bases from V and 2 bases from J, with 8 bases in between. This CDR3 spans 15 amino acids.

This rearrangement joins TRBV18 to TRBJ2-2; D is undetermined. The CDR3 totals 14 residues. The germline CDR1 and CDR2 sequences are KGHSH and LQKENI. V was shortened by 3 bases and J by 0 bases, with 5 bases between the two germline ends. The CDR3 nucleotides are TGTGCCAGCTCACCCCCCTCGAACACCGGGGAGCTGTTTTTT. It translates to CASSPPSNTGELFF.

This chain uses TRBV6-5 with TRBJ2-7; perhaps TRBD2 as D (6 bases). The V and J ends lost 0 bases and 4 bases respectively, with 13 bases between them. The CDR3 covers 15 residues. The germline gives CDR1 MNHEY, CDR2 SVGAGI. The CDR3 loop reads CASSYSSGPLYEQYF. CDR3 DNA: TGTGCCAGCAGTTACTCTAGCGGCCCTTTATACGAGCAGTACTTC.

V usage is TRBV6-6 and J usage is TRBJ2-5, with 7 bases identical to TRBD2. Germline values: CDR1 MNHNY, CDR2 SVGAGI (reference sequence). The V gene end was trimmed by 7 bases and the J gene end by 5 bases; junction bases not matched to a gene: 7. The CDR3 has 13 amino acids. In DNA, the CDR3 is TGTGCCAGCACCAACTGGGGGGGGGAGACCCAGTACTTC. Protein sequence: CASTNWGGETQYF.

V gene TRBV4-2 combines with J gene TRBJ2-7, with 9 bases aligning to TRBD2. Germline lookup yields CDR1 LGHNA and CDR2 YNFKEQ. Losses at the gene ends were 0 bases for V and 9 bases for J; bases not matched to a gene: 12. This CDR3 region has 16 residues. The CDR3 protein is CASSQEGSGRGMVQYF. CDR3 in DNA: TGTGCCAGCAGCCAAGAGGGTAGCGGGAGAGGTATGGTGCAGTACTTC.

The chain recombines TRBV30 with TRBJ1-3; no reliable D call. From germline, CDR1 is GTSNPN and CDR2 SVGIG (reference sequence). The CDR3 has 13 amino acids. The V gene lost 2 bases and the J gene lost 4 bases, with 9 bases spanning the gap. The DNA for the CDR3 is TGTGCCTGGAGTAAGGAGAGGGGAAACACCATATATTTT. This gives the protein CAWSKERGNTIYF.

CDR3 in amino acids: CASRRQENQPQHF. The CDR3 bases are TGTGCCAGTAGGAGACAGGAGAATCAGCCCCAGCATTTT. The rearrangement joins TRBV19 to TRBJ1-5; D may be TRBD1 (6 bases). The length of the CDR3 is 13 residues. Trimming stripped 6 bases from V and 4 bases from J, with 10 bases between. Per germline, CDR1 LNHDA and CDR2 SQIVND (reference sequence).

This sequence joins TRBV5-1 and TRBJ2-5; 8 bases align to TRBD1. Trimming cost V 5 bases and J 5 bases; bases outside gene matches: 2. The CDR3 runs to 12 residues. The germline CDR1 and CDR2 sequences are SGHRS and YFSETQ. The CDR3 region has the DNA TGCGCCAGCAGGGACAGGGCGGAGACCCAGTACTTC. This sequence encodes CASRDRAETQYF.

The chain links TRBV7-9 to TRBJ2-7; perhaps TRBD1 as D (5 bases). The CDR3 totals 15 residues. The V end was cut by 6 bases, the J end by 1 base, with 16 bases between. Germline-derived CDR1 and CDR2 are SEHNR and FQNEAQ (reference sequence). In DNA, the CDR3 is TGTGCCAGCAGTAGGGGTCCCCAGGGTTCCTACGAGCAGTACTTC. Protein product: CASSRGPQGSYEQYF.

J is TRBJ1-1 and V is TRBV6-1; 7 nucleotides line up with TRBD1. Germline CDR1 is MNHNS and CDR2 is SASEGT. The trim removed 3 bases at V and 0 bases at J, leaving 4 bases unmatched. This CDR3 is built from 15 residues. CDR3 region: CASSDHRGMNTEAFF. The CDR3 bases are TGTGCCAGCAGTGATCACAGGGGAATGAACACTGAAGCTTTCTTT.

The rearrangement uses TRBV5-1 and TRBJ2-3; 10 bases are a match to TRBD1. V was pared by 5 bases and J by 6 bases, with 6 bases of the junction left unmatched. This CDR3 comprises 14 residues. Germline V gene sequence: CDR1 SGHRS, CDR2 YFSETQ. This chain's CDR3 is CASSSDRGHDTQYF. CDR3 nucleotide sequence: TGCGCCAGCAGTTCCGACAGGGGGCACGATACGCAGTATTTT.

The CDR3 protein is CASSIRGTGAFWPQHF. Written as DNA, the CDR3 is TGTGCCAGTAGTATAAGGGGGACAGGAGCCTTTTGGCCCCAGCATTTT. This chain joins TRBV19 and TRBJ1-5; 8 bases map to TRBD1. With 2 bases clipped from V and 9 bases from J, the junction kept 12 bases outside the gene matches. The CDR3 runs 16 residues. Germline V gives CDR1 LNHDA, CDR2 SQIVND (reference sequence).

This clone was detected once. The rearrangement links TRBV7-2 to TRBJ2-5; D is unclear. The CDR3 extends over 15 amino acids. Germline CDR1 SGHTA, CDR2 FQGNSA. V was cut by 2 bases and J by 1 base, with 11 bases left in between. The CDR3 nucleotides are TGTGCCAGCAGCTTAAGAGGTACCCGCCAAGAGACCCAGTACTTC. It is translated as CASSLRGTRQETQYF. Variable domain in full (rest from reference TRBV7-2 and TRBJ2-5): GAGVSQSPSNKVTEKGKDVELRCDPISGHTALYWYRQSLGQGLEFLIYFQGNSAPDKSGLPSDRFSAERTGGSVSTLTIQRTQQEDSAVYLCASSLRGTRQETQYFGPGTRLLVL.

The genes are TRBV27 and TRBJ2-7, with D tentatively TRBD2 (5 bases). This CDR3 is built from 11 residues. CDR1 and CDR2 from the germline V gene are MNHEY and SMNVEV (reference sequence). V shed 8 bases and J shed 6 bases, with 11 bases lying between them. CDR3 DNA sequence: TGTGCCAGCCGTAGAGGGAGCGAGCAGTACTTC. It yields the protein CASRRGSEQYF.

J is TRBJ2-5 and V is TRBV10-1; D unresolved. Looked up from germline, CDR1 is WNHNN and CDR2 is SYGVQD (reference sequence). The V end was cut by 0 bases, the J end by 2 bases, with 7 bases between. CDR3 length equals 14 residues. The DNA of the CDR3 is TGCGCCAGCAGTGAGTCGGCGGCGCAAGAGACCCAGTACTTC. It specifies CASSESAAQETQYF.

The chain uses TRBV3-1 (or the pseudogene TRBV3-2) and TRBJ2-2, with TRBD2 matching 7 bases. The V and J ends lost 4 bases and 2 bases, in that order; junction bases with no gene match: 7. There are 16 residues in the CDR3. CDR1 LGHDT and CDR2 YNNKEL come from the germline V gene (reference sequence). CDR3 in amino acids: CASSPLAASNTGELFF. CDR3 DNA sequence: TGTGCCAGCAGCCCCCTAGCGGCGAGTAACACCGGGGAGCTGTTTTTT.

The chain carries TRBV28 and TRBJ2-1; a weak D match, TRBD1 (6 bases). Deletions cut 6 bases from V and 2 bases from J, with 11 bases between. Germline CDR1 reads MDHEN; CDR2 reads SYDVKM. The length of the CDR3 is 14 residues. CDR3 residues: CASRAQGTYNEQFF. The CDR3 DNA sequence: TGTGCCAGCAGAGCACAGGGAACCTACAATGAGCAGTTCTTC.

The CDR3 loop is CASSLVGGETQYF. As DNA, the CDR3 is TGCGCCAGCAGCTTGGTGGGGGGGGAGACCCAGTACTTC. The chain carries TRBV5-1 and TRBJ2-5; 7 nucleotides match TRBD2. CDR3 length: 13 residues. J gave up 5 bases and V 0 bases, and 1 base lay outside the gene matches. Looked up from germline, CDR1 is SGHRS and CDR2 is YFSETQ.

The CDR3 DNA reads as TGTGCCAGCAGTCCCAGTAGGAAGGGACTTTCTGAAGCTTTCTTT. Its protein is CASSPSRKGLSEAFF. This rearrangement joins TRBV28 to TRBJ1-1, with a tentative D call TRBD1 (5 bases). The germline gives CDR1 MDHEN, CDR2 SYDVKM. There are 15 residues in the CDR3. Trimming took off 5 bases at V and 6 bases at J, with 19 bases between the two ends. The full variable domain, its missing parts supplied by reference TRBV28 and TRBJ1-1, is DVKVTQSSRYLVKRTGEKVFLECVQDMDHENMFWYRQDPGLGLRLIYFSYDVKMKEKGDIPEGYSVSREKKERFSLILESASTNQTSMYLCASSPSRKGLSEAFFGQGTRLTVV.

The chain's CDR3 is CASTSRTGRAEEQFF. The CDR3 DNA follows: TGTGCCAGTACCAGCCGAACCGGGAGGGCCGAGGAGCAGTTCTTC. The V and J genes are TRBV19 and TRBJ2-1; 8 nucleotides align to TRBD2. The ends lost 7 bases at V and 10 bases at J; junction bases unmatched: 15. This CDR3 region has 15 residues. CDR1 LNHDA and CDR2 SQIVND come from the germline V gene (reference sequence). Filled out from reference TRBV19 and TRBJ2-1, the complete variable domain reads DGGITQSPKYLFRKEGQNVTLSCEQNLNHDAMYWYRQDPGQGLRLIYYSQIVNDFQKGDIAEGYSVSREKKESFPLTVTSAQKNPTAFYLCASTSRTGRAEEQFFGPGTRLTVL.

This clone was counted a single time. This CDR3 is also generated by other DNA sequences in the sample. CDR3 in DNA: TGTGCCAGTAGTCCTGACAGGGGTTATGGCTACACCTTC. It translates to CASSPDRGYGYTF. The rearrangement links TRBV19 to TRBJ1-2; 8 bases are shared with TRBD1. Germline trimming cut 5 bases from V and 5 bases from J; bases unmatched to any gene: 4. Per the germline V gene, CDR1 is LNHDA and CDR2 is SQIVND (reference sequence). The CDR3 covers 13 residues.

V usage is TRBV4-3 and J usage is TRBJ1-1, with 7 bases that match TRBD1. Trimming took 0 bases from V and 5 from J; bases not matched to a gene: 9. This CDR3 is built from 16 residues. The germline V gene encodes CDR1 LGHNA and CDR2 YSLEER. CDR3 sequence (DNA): TGCGCCAGCAGCCAAGAGGGGGCCAGGGGGAAGACTGAAGCTTTCTTT. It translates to CASSQEGARGKTEAFF.

CDR3 amino acids: CASSLELAGGEQFF. The CDR3 bases are TGTGCCAGCAGCTTGGAACTAGCGGGCGGTGAGCAGTTCTTC. The chain employs TRBV7-2 and TRBJ2-1; 9 bases are a match to TRBD2. This CDR3 is built from 14 residues. With V trimmed by 3 bases and J by 9 bases, 6 bases remained unmatched. Germline lookup yields CDR1 SGHTA and CDR2 FQGNSA.

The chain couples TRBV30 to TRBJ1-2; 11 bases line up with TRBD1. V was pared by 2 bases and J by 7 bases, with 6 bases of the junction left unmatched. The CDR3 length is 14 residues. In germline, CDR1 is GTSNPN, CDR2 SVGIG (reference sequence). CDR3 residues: CAWSPDRGRSGYTF. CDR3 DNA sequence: TGTGCCTGGAGTCCGGACAGGGGGCGTTCTGGCTACACCTTC.